Listed below are T cell receptor beta chains from one sample, sequenced in a study of monozygotic twins with inflammatory bowel disease. From the 5' RACE reads, TCRdb lists one entry per CDR3 protein and no DNA. This repertoire includes some 200,000 distinct CDR3 sequences. Sequencing was performed on blood. These receptors came from a human donor with ulcerative colitis or Crohn's disease, or a healthy co-twin of an affected twin (not recorded which). Both conserved end residues are part of each CDR3.

TRBJ1-6,TRBV12-3/TRBV12-4,CASSTGGAFGSPLHF
TRBJ2-1,TRBV28,CASSLTDRGKFF
TRBJ1-1,TRBV5-1,CASSLAGLGDTEAFF
TRBJ1-5,TRBV7-8,CASSLEFRLNQPQHF
TRBJ1-5,TRBV5-1,CASSLDPGSNQLQHF
TRBJ2-7,TRBV5-6,CASSLGDRMAEQYF
TRBJ1-6,TRBV18,CASSPGGNNSPLHF
TRBJ2-1,TRBV7-8,CASRKSNNEQFF
TRBJ1-5,TRBV12-3/TRBV12-4,CASRGQQGPQPQHF
TRBJ1-2,TRBV28,CASSLDWGAGGYTF
TRBJ1-2,TRBV5-1,CASSLGQGYNHGYTF
TRBJ2-3,TRBV12-3/TRBV12-4,CASSSRQGTDTQYF
TRBJ1-6,TRBV6-1,CASRTQGLNSPLHF
TRBJ2-3,TRBV12-3/TRBV12-4,CASSSDRTLGGDTQYF
TRBJ2-2,TRBV7-9,CASSSRRGWGPTGELFF
TRBJ1-1,TRBV20-1,CSAPRLGTGDTEAFF
TRBJ1-6,TRBV7-9,CASSLAGVNSPLHF
TRBJ1-2,TRBV4-2,CASSQRWPPGYTF
TRBJ2-7,TRBV18,CASSRLTGFYEQYF
TRBJ2-3,TRBV29-1,CSVGGLAGGPSDTQYF
TRBJ1-1,TRBV5-1,CASSPGQGMNTEAFF
TRBJ1-1,TRBV20-1,CSAPVQLQIGPPRDEAFF
TRBJ1-3,TRBV27,CASKPNSGNTIYF
TRBJ2-5,TRBV18,CASSFWDTQETQYF
TRBJ2-1,TRBV7-3,CASSPRRDNYNEQFF
TRBJ2-2,TRBV29-1,CSVAGGPNTGELFF